The 9 T cell receptor beta chains presented below share a single source sample, sequenced in a study of blood T cell repertoires in COVID-19. TCRdb keeps only in-frame clones here, not all; method: immunoSEQ multiplex PCR. This table holds some 150,000 clones, roughly 77% found once. Sample: peripheral blood. The receptors derive from a woman in her 70s with COVID-19, enrolled during active disease.

This clone was found a few times. V and J are TRBV4-1 and TRBJ1-4; 9 nucleotides match TRBD1. With 4 bases clipped from V and 8 bases from J, the junction kept 8 bases outside the gene matches. The germline CDR1 and CDR2 sequences are MGHRA and YSYEKL. The CDR3 sequence is 15 residues long. In nucleotides, the CDR3 is TGCGCCAGCAGCCCACGACAGGGGGATATAGAAAAACTGTTTTTT. This encodes CASSPRQGDIEKLFF.

The gene calls are TRBV6-1 and TRBJ1-5; 7 positions agree with TRBD1. Germline trimming cut 2 bases from V and 7 bases from J; bases unmatched to any gene: 5. The CDR3 covers 14 residues. Germline V lookup: CDR1 MNHNS, CDR2 SASEGT. The CDR3 coding sequence is TGTGCCAGCAGTGAAAGAGGGGGCAGGCAGCCCCAGCATTTT. Translation: CASSERGGRQPQHF.

The chain combines TRBV5-1 with TRBJ2-3; 11 bases are shared with TRBD2. Losses at the gene ends were 4 bases for V and 7 bases for J; bases not matched to a gene: 8. Germline loops: CDR1 SGHRS, CDR2 YFSETQ. The CDR3 covers 15 residues. CDR3 amino acids: CASSPQTSGAYTQYF. The CDR3 DNA reads TGCGCCAGCAGCCCGCAGACTAGCGGGGCCTATACGCAGTATTTT.

V usage is TRBV4-1 and J usage is TRBJ1-5; the match to TRBD1 covers 7 bases. Losses at the gene ends were 0 bases for V and 6 bases for J; bases not matched to a gene: 5. The CDR3 loop spans 15 amino acids. Per the germline V gene, CDR1 is MGHRA and CDR2 is YSYEKL. The CDR3 nucleotides read TGCGCCAGCAGCCAAGAAGTAAGGGACAGTCAGCCCCAGCATTTT. Translation gives CASSQEVRDSQPQHF.

The rearrangement uses TRBV28 and TRBJ1-1; 8 bases line up with TRBD1. Looked up from germline, CDR1 is MDHEN and CDR2 is SYDVKM. The CDR3 has 15 amino acids. Unmatched junction bases numbered 6, after V lost 3 bases and J lost 3 bases. The CDR3 loop reads CASSFSQGADTEAFF. The CDR3 DNA follows: TGTGCCAGCAGTTTTAGCCAGGGGGCCGACACTGAAGCTTTCTTT. Filled out from reference TRBV28 and TRBJ1-1, the complete variable domain reads DVKVTQSSRYLVKRTGEKVFLECVQDMDHENMFWYRQDPGLGLRLIYFSYDVKMKEKGDIPEGYSVSREKKERFSLILESASTNQTSMYLCASSFSQGADTEAFFGQGTRLTVV.

In DNA, the CDR3 is TGTGCCAGTAGTCCCAGACAGGGTCTGGCTGAAGCTTTCTTT. Protein sequence: CASSPRQGLAEAFF. The chain couples TRBV19 to TRBJ1-1; TRBD1 aligns across 7 bases. The CDR3 has 14 residues. The trim removed 5 bases at V and 6 bases at J, leaving 9 bases unmatched. The germline gives CDR1 LNHDA, CDR2 SQIVND (reference sequence). The entire variable domain, with the rest obtained from reference TRBV19 and TRBJ1-1, is as follows: DGGITQSPKYLFRKEGQNVTLSCEQNLNHDAMYWYRQDPGQGLRLIYYSQIVNDFQKGDIAEGYSVSREKKESFPLTVTSAQKNPTAFYLCASSPRQGLAEAFFGQGTRLTVV.

This sequence joins TRBV10-3 and TRBJ2-7; the D gene is possibly TRBD1 (6 bases). CDR1 and CDR2 (germline): ENHRY, SYGVKD. V lost 1 base to trimming and J lost 4 bases, with 11 bases between them. This CDR3 has 14 residues. The CDR3 spells CAISEYSGAYEQYF. CDR3 bases: TGTGCCATCAGTGAGTATTCAGGGGCTTACGAGCAGTACTTC.

The CDR3 loop is CASSLWGVGTEAFF. CDR3 in DNA: TGTGCCAGCAGTTTATGGGGGGTCGGGACTGAAGCTTTCTTT. The gene calls are TRBV27 and TRBJ1-1; the D gene is possibly TRBD1 (5 bases). Trimming stripped 1 base from V and 5 bases from J, with 11 bases between. The CDR3 loop spans 14 amino acids. Germline V gene lookup returns CDR1 MNHEY and CDR2 SMNVEV (reference sequence).

This chain uses TRBV6-6 with TRBJ1-3, with 7 positions matching TRBD1. V gave up 5 bases and J gave up 2 bases; unmatched junction bases: 6. Germline V lookup: CDR1 MNHNY, CDR2 SVGAGI (reference sequence). The CDR3 has 15 amino acids. The DNA for the CDR3 is TGTGCCAGCAGTGCACCCGACAGGGCTGGAAACACCATATATTTT. Amino acid sequence: CASSAPDRAGNTIYF.